This entry features one T cell receptor (beta chain) sequence. Its target is unknown. CD8+ and CD4+ T cells circulating in blood were sequenced for TCR beta. The CDR3 runs to 15 residues. Germline CDR1 MNHEY, CDR2 SVGEGT. With 8 bases clipped from V and 4 bases from J, the junction kept 13 bases outside the gene matches. An input of roughly 0.5 to 1 ug of RNA was subjected to reverse transcription using random hexamers. Amplification of TCR beta CDR3 by immunoSEQ multiplex PCR spanned 54 Vbeta and 13 Jbeta. One entry per CDR3 protein, called by TCRdb with MiXCR from the immunoSEQ multiplex PCR reads. The table lists approximately 140,000 distinct CDR3 sequences, about 95% of them singletons. This entry belongs to a study of CD8 T cells in Susac syndrome. Study-wide results and caveats: Individuals included in the TCR sequencing and HLA analysis were acknowledged by the study to be relatively few in number.

The specimen was CD4+ T cells from PBMCs. V is TRBV6-2 or TRBV6-3 and J is TRBJ2-7; 8 bases match TRBD2. The source of this sequence is a human donor with multiple sclerosis. As DNA, the CDR3 is TGTGCCAGCGCCGATCCAGCGGGAGAGAGTTACGAGCAGTACTTC. Its translation is CASADPAGESYEQYF.